This T cell receptor beta chain was sequenced in a study of patients and donors after allogeneic stem cell transplantation (dated by TCRdb to 2018 to 2021). The library was prepared using RT-PCR. Reads for this sample came from a NextSeq 550. TCRdb reran the public reads through fastp at Q25 and MiXCR, keeping productive beta chains. Here each entry gathers all rows of one CDR3 protein and keeps the most common genes and DNA. In all, the sample holds about a million distinct CDR3 sequences, and more than 15% of those were seen once. Around 5.5% of the sample goes to the ten largest clones. The CDR3 spans 15 residues, from the cysteine through the phenylalanine. The DNA shown is the 45-base CDR3, in frame from base 1. Points on this clonotype: What this receptor recognizes is not known. No qualities accompany the bases; no much larger clone lies one base away.

The TCR was taken from a human donor who was either an allogeneic HSCT recipient or a stem cell or donor lymphocyte infusion donor (not recorded which). It is not recorded whose cells these are; they may come from a transplant donor. Input material: blood, either unsorted or a sorted T cell fraction (not recorded which). This chain joins TRBV12-2 to TRBJ1-5. TRBV12-2 is recorded as a pseudogene. Here the CDR3 is given as CASRSCVGTNQPQHF. The DNA sequence is TGTGCAAGTCGCTCTTGTGTGGGCACGAATCAGCCCCAGCATTTT.